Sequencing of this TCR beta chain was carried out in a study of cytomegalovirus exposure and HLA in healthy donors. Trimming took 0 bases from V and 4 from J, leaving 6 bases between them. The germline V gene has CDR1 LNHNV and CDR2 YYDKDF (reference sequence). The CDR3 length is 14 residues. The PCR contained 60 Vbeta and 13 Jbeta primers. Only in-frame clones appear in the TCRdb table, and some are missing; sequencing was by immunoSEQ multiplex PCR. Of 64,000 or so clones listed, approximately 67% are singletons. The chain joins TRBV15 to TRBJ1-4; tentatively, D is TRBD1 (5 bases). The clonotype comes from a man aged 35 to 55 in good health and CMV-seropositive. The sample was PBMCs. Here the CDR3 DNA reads TGTGCCACCAGCAGAGATAGGGGTAATGAAAAACTGTTTTTT. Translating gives CATSRDRGNEKLFF.